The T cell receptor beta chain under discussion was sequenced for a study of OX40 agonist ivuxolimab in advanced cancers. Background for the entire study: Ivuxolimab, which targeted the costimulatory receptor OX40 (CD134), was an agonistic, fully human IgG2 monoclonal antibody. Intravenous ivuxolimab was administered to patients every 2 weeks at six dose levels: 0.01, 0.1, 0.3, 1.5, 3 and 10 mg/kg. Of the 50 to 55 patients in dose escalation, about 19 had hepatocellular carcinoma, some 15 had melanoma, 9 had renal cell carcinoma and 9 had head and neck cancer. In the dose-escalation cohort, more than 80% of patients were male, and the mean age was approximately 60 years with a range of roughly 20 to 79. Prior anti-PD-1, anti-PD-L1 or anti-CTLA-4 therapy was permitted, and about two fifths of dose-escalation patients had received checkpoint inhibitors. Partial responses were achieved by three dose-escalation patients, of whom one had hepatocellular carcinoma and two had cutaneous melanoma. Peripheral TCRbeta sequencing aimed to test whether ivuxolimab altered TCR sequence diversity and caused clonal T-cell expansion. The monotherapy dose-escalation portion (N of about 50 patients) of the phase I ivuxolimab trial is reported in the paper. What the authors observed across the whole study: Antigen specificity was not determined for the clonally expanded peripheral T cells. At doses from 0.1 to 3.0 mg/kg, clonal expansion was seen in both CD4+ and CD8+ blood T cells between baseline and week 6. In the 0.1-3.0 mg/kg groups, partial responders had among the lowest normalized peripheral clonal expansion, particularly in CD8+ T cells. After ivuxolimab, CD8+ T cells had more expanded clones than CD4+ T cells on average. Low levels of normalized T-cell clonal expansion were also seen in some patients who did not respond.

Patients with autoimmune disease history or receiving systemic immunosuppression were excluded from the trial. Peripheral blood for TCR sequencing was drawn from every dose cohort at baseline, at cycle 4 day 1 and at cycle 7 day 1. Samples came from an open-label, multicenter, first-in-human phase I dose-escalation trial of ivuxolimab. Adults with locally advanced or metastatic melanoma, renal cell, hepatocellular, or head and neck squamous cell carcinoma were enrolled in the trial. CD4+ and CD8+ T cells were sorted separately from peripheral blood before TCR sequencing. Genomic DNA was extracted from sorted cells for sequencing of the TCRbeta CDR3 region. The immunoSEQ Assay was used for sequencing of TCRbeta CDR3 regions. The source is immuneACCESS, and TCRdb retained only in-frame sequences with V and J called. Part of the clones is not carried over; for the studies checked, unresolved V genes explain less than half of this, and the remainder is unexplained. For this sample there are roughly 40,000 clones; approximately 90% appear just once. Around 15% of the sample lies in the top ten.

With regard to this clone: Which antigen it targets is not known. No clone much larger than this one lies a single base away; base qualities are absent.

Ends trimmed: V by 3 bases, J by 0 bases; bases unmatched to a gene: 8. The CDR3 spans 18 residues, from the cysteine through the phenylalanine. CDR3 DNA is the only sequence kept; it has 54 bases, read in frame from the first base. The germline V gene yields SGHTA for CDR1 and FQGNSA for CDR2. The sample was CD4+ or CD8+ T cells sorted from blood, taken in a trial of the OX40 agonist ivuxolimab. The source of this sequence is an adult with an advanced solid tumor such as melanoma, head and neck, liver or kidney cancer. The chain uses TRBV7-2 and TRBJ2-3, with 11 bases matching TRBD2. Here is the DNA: TGTGCCAGCAGCTTTAGACTAGCGGGGATTCCTAGCACAGATACGCAGTATTTT. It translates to CASSFRLAGIPSTDTQYF.